This TCR beta chain was sequenced in a study of metastatic and nonmetastatic thyroid tumors. Study-level background: A comparison of repertoires was made across blood and tumor or nodule tissue from malignant and benign thyroid patients.

Thyroid surgery was performed in patients who had received no treatment beforehand. Judged by abundance, this clone is medium-sized. Original analysis: What underpinned the distant-metastasis classifier for papillary thyroid cancer was the set of CDR3 differences across clinicopathological groups. TCRdb re-called the PCR reads through MiXCR. These V and J calls originate from TCRdb's pipeline instead of the authors' own analysis. The sample has over 3,500 clones, about 33% seen once. The CDR3 sequence is 17 residues long. CDR1 and CDR2 (germline): KGHSH, LQKENI. Trimming at V came to 5 bases and at J to 0 bases, leaving 12 bases not matched to a gene.

Sequenced: adjacent normal tissue. V gene TRBV18 combines with J gene TRBJ1-1; 7 bases agree with TRBD1. The sequence was obtained from a male donor with papillary thyroid cancer or a benign thyroid nodule (not recorded which). Some clones in this sample may be carry-over from other donors' samples. The CDR3 here is CASSSFRGEAMNTEAFF. CDR3 nucleotides: TGTGCCAGCTCATCATTCAGGGGGGAGGCTATGAACACTGAAGCTTTCTTT.